This entry lists 3 T cell receptor beta chains sequenced from one sample in a study of shared clonotypes between healthy human individuals. The data were produced by immunoSEQ multiplex PCR, yet TCRdb's version contains in-frame clones alone and is incomplete. The sample gives roughly 2.1 million clones, just over 90% of which show up once; approximately 1.7% is in the top ten. Positively selected for CCR7, the CD45RO-negative cells used as naive CD8 cells excluded terminally differentiated effector memory CD45RA+ cells. Specimen: naive CD8+ T cells from PBMCs. The source of these receptors is a man between 18 and 35 years old in good health. Some clones in this sample may be carry-over from other donors' samples.

This chain connects TRBV13 to TRBJ2-7, with D possibly called TRBD1 or TRBD2 (5 bases each). CDR1 and CDR2 (germline): PRHDT, FYEKMQ (reference sequence). This CDR3 contains 15 residues. V lost 5 bases and J 2 bases, leaving 16 bases between the germline ends. CDR3 coding DNA: TGTGCCAGCAGCATATACAGGAGGACCACCTACGAGCAGTACTTC. It yields the protein CASSIYRRTTYEQYF. The complete variable domain, with remaining parts taken from reference TRBV13 and TRBJ2-7, reads AAGVIQSPRHLIKEKRETATLKCYPIPRHDTVYWYQQGPGQDPQFLISFYEKMQSDKGSIPDRFSAQQFSDYHSELNMSSLELGDSALYFCASSIYRRTTYEQYFGPGTRLTVT.

The rearrangement joins TRBV5-1 to TRBJ1-2, with 7 bases lining up with TRBD1. The CDR3 sequence is 18 residues long. CDR1 SGHRS and CDR2 YFSETQ come from the germline V gene. J gave up 3 bases and V 0 bases, and 14 bases lay outside the gene matches. In DNA form, the CDR3 reads TGCGCCAGCAGCTTGGCCGTCTCCATGTCAGGGGGTCACTATGGCTACACCTTC. Translated, it gives CASSLAVSMSGGHYGYTF.

This clone has just one count. The chain has TRBV6-1 and TRBJ1-1; no definite D call. The germline gives CDR1 MNHNS, CDR2 SASEGT. CDR3 length equals 13 residues. The ends were cut back, 9 bases at V and 4 bases at J, with 15 bases in the middle. The CDR3: CASRRPLATEAFF. The CDR3 nucleotides read TGTGCCAGTCGGCGGCCCCTCGCCACTGAAGCTTTCTTT.